This TCR beta chain was sequenced for a study of shared clonotypes between healthy human individuals. Study-level background: Three CD4 naive, three CD4 memory, two CD8 naive and one CD8 memory plate were used per donor. Study-wide results and caveats: Compared with memory subsets, naive subsets generally had larger estimated richness.

The table came from immunoSEQ multiplex PCR; TCRdb's copy has only in-frame clones and leaves some out. The repertoire holds some 630,000 clones, with more than 70% as singletons. Germline CDR1 and CDR2: SGHRS and YFSETQ. The CDR3 loop spans 15 amino acids. As concerns this clone: Its antigen remains unknown. An end of the junction differs from the germline gene, which may be a read error.

Donors comprised only Caucasian adults living in Nashville, Tennessee. This sequence was found in a woman aged 25-40 years in good health. The sample consisted of memory CD4+ T cells sorted from blood. Regarding subset: CD45RA-negative fraction. The rearrangement links TRBV5-1 to TRBJ2-5, with 14 bases matching TRBD2. The CDR3 DNA is TGCGCCAGCAACTTGGGACTAGCGGGAGAAGAGACCCAGTACTTC. Amino acid sequence: CASNLGLAGEETQYF.